This entry is about one TCR beta chain. TRAV- and TRBV-specific primers primed first-strand cDNA, covering alpha and beta chains. The PCR that amplified TCRs ran for about 20 cycles, relying on a constant-region primer and a V-primer adapter. In vitro transcription served to amplify the mRNA that had been isolated. MiXCR was run by TCRdb on the reads, yielding one entry per CDR3 protein. This sample has more than 10,000 distinct CDR3 sequences; roughly 66% occur once, and the top ten carry approximately 8%. CDR1 and CDR2 from the germline V gene are SGHRS and YFSETQ. The V segment lost 0 bases and the J segment 4 bases; nucleotides outside the gene matches: 9. The CDR3 contains 16 residues. These data are taken from a study of low-dose radiotherapy and immunotherapy resistance in tumors.

This receptor was obtained from a human donor with advanced metastatic prostate, ovarian, gallbladder or colorectal cancer (not recorded which). This table probably holds off-target reads from a library built for another chain. This sequence joins TRBV5-1 and TRBJ2-7, with 8 bases that match TRBD2. The CDR3 region has the DNA TGCGCCAGCAGCTTGGGAGTAGCGGGGCCTGAATACGAGCAGTACTTC. Its translation is CASSLGVAGPEYEQYF.